This T cell receptor beta chain derives from a study of blood T cell repertoires in COVID-19. Data came from immunoSEQ multiplex PCR; TCRdb stores just in-frame clones and leaves some out. Altogether around 260,000 clones are present, around nine tenths being singletons, with the ten largest covering approximately 0.84%. This CDR3 region has 16 residues. Germline V gene sequence: CDR1 SGHRS, CDR2 YFSETQ. The junction had 11 bases not matched to a gene; V was cut back by 4 bases and J by 4 bases. J is TRBJ1-1 and V is TRBV5-1, with 9 bases that match TRBD1. This receptor was taken from a man aged 25 to 45 with acute or convalescent COVID-19. Sequencing was performed on peripheral blood. In nucleotides, the CDR3 is TGCGCCAGCAGCCCGGGACAGGGCAAGATAGTCACTGAAGCTTTCTTT. Protein product: CASSPGQGKIVTEAFF.